Detailed here is one T cell receptor (beta chain). This sample is drawn from a study of blood T cells in healthy people across ages. Per sample, no less than 5.5 micrograms of total RNA were extracted. Through a sample-barcoded 5' primer and a J-beta primer mix, a second PCR was run for about 6 to 11 cycles. TCRdb reanalysed the 5' RACE reads using MiXCR and keeps one entry per CDR3 protein. The sample has 650,000 to 800,000 distinct CDR3 sequences, more than 40% seen once. The CDR3 sequence is 16 residues long. V dropped 8 bases and J dropped 0; count of bases not matched to a gene: 7. Germline loops: CDR1 KGHDR, CDR2 SFDVKD.

This sequence joins TRBV24-1 and TRBJ2-1; 9 nucleotides agree with TRBD1. This clonotype originated in a man aged 55 to 70 in good health. Specimen: blood. The CDR3 bases are TGTGCCACCATGGGACAGGGTATCGGCTCCTACAATGAGCAGTTCTTC. It encodes CATMGQGIGSYNEQFF.